Given below is one T cell receptor (beta chain) in context. This sample was taken from a study of blood T cells in healthy people across ages. The CDR3 is made up of 14 amino acids. V lost 5 bases and J lost 0; bases outside the gene matches: 3. CDR1 is SQVTM and CDR2 is ANQGSEA in the germline V gene. It was approximately 10 milliliters of peripheral blood that were drawn from each donor. With a J-beta primer mix and a sample-barcoded 5' primer, a second PCR ran roughly 6 to 11 cycles. TCRdb called the 5' RACE reads again in MiXCR, with one record for every CDR3 protein. Altogether 750,000 to 950,000 distinct CDR3 sequences are present, 29% being singletons, with the ten largest covering more than 8.5%. In addition, the sample was reused for a study of T cells of mothers and their children.

The sequence came from a woman between 35 and 50 years old in good health. This chain links TRBV29-1 with TRBJ1-1, with TRBD1 matching 10 bases. Sequencing was done on a sample of blood. The CDR3 spells CSVRTGGMNTEAFF. In DNA form, the CDR3 reads TGCAGCGTTCGGACAGGGGGGATGAACACTGAAGCTTTCTTT.